Below, 29 T cell receptor beta chains from the same sample are listed, as sequenced in a study of shared clonotypes between healthy human individuals. Naive-designated CD8 cells lacked CD45RO, were positively enriched for CCR7, and omitted terminally differentiated effector memory CD45RA+ cells. Libraries were prepared by immunoSEQ multiplex PCR; TCRdb keeps only in-frame clonotypes and omits some of them. The table lists about 590,000 clones, 95% of them singletons. Specimen: naive CD8+ T cells sorted from blood. The receptors shown here come from a woman aged 30 to 39 in good health.

This sequence joins TRBV5-4 and TRBJ2-7; TRBD2 is a possible D gene (6 bases). Trimming removed 0 bases at V and 4 bases at J, with 17 bases between. Germline CDR1 reads SGHNT; CDR2 reads YYREEE (reference sequence). CDR3 length: 16 amino acids. The CDR3 DNA sequence: TGTGCCAGCAGCTTGGGGGGAGGTCTGGTAGGGTACGAGCAGTACTTC. It codes for CASSLGGGLVGYEQYF. The full variable domain, with the rest looked up from reference TRBV5-4 and TRBJ2-7, is ETGVTQSPTHLIKTRGQQVTLRCSSQSGHNTVSWYQQALGQGPQFIFQYYREEENGRGNFPPRFSGLQFPNYSSELNVNALELDDSALYLCASSLGGGLVGYEQYFGPGTRLTVT.

V and J are TRBV27 and TRBJ2-7, with D possibly TRBD2 on 6 matching bases. The germline gives CDR1 MNHEY, CDR2 SMNVEV (reference sequence). The CDR3 has 14 amino acids. The V gene lost 10 bases and the J gene lost 7 bases, with 23 bases spanning the gap. The CDR3 bases are TGTGCCACCCGACCCGGGGCAGCGGGCGCTGAGCAGTACTTC. Translated, it gives CATRPGAAGAEQYF.

This chain connects TRBV11-3 to TRBJ2-1; TRBD1 or TRBD2 may be the D gene (5 bases each). V lost 4 bases and J lost 0, with 10 bases in between. Germline assignment: CDR1 SGHNT and CDR2 YENEEA. This CDR3 is 15 amino acids long. CDR3 loop: CASSSPGPSYNEQFF. DNA for the CDR3: TGTGCCAGCAGCTCGCCGGGACCCTCCTACAATGAGCAGTTCTTC.

The chain recombines TRBV9 with TRBJ2-3; possible D gene TRBD1, 5 bases. CDR1 is SGDLS and CDR2 is YYNGEE in the germline V gene. CDR3 length: 15 amino acids. The germline V and J ends were trimmed by 6 bases and 1 base, with 15 bases remaining between them. The CDR3 reads CASNSRELGTDTQYF. Written as DNA, the CDR3 is TGTGCCAGCAACAGCAGGGAACTGGGCACAGATACGCAGTATTTT.

Turning to this clone: This sample also contains other DNA sequences that code for the same CDR3. The chain carries TRBV7-9 and TRBJ1-1; D possibly corresponds to TRBD1 (5 bases). This CDR3 has 12 amino acids. Germline CDR1 reads SEHNR; CDR2 reads FQNEAQ (reference sequence). V was cut by 5 bases and J by 5 bases, with 9 bases left in between. The CDR3 region has the DNA TGTGCCAGCAGCCCCCGGGGGACTGAAGCTTTCTTT. Its translation is CASSPRGTEAFF.

The chain joins TRBV19 to TRBJ1-1, with 7 nucleotides matching TRBD1. Germline lookup yields CDR1 LNHDA and CDR2 SQIVND (reference sequence). J was trimmed by 2 bases and V by 3 bases; bases with no gene match: 3. This CDR3 is built from 14 residues. This CDR3 is CASSIGTVNTEAFF. In DNA, the CDR3 is TGTGCCAGTAGTATCGGGACAGTAAACACTGAAGCTTTCTTT.

J is TRBJ2-4 and V is TRBV10-2, with D maybe TRBD1 (5 bases). V was trimmed by 0 bases and J by 7 bases, leaving 13 bases between them. This CDR3 contains 15 residues. Looked up from germline, CDR1 is WSHSY and CDR2 is SAAADI. In DNA, the CDR3 is TGCGCCAGCAGTGAGTCTGGGGCAGGGATCAACATTCAGTACTTC. It translates to CASSESGAGINIQYF.

Details on this clone: Other DNA sequences in the same sample also yield this CDR3. The chain joins TRBV27 to TRBJ1-5; tentatively, D is TRBD1 (5 bases). The CDR3 covers 12 residues. V lost 5 bases and J 7 bases, leaving 9 bases between the germline ends. Germline CDR1 is MNHEY and CDR2 is SMNVEV (reference sequence). The CDR3 DNA sequence: TGTGCCAGCAGTCAGGGTGGCCAGCCCCAGCATTTT. Residues: CASSQGGQPQHF.

This clone has a handful of counts. This chain links TRBV2 with TRBJ2-5; the D is unclear. The DNA end is more similar to TRBJ2-7, so the J call may be wrong. Germline lookup yields CDR1 SNHLY and CDR2 FYNNEI. The length of the CDR3 is 15 residues. Written as DNA, the CDR3 is TGTGCCAGCAGTGATAGGGTGGGCGGAGCATACGAGCAGTACTTC. This sequence encodes CASSDRVGGAYEQYF.

The V gene is TRBV19, the J gene TRBJ1-1; TRBD1 might be the D (5 bases). Trimming stripped 1 base from V and 1 base from J, with 7 bases between. Germline CDR1 LNHDA, CDR2 SQIVND (reference sequence). This CDR3 spans 14 amino acids. The CDR3 region has the DNA TGTGCCAGTAGTATAGGGGGGTGGAACACTGAAGCTTTCTTT. Translated: CASSIGGWNTEAFF.

Concerning this clone itself: One end of the junction fails to match germline, which may point to a read error. CDR3 nucleotides: TGTGCCAGCAGTCTATCGGGAGGTCAGCCCCAGCATTTT. This sequence encodes CASSLSGGQPQHF. The chain carries TRBV27 and TRBJ1-5; D remains unclear. This CDR3 is built from 13 residues. CDR1 is MNHEY and CDR2 is SMNVEV in the germline V gene (reference sequence).

The CDR3 coding sequence is TGTGCCACCCGGACAGACCGGAACACTGAAGCTTTCTTT. Encoded protein: CATRTDRNTEAFF. The rearrangement uses TRBV25-1 and TRBJ1-1; a possible D gene is TRBD1 (6 bases). The V end was cut by 10 bases, the J end by 1 base, with 13 bases between. From germline, CDR1 is MGHDK and CDR2 SYGVNS. The CDR3 contains 13 residues. Looking up the rest from reference TRBV25-1 and TRBJ1-1 gives the full variable domain: EADIYQTPRYLVIGTGKKITLECSQTMGHDKMYWYQQDPGMELHLIHYSYGVNSTEKGDLSSESTVSRIRTEHFPLTLESARPSHTSQYLCATRTDRNTEAFFGQGTRLTVV.

The chain recombines TRBV6-1 with TRBJ2-7, with TRBD2 identical over 7 bases. The CDR3 totals 14 residues. J gave up 3 bases and V 3 bases, and 5 bases lay outside the gene matches. Germline CDR1 and CDR2: MNHNS and SASEGT. The chain's CDR3 is CASSDLLAVYEQYF. The CDR3 nucleotides are TGTGCCAGCAGTGATTTGCTAGCGGTCTACGAGCAGTACTTC.

V and J are TRBV2 and TRBJ1-2; D is possibly TRBD1 (6 bases). The CDR3 is 14 residues long. Trimming took off 6 bases at V and 4 bases at J, with 15 bases between the two ends. CDR1 and CDR2 (germline): SNHLY, FYNNEI. The CDR3 DNA sequence: TGTGCCAGCAGGTCCGGGACATCGGGCTATGGCTACACCTTC. Its protein is CASRSGTSGYGYTF.

This clone occurred once. V gene TRBV4-2 combines with J gene TRBJ2-5; TRBD1 aligns across 8 bases. CDR1 is LGHNA and CDR2 is YNFKEQ in the germline V gene. The junction had 3 bases not matched to a gene; V was cut back by 4 bases and J by 5 bases. CDR3 size: 13 residues. The CDR3 spells CASSPTGVETQYF. The CDR3 nucleotides are TGTGCCAGCAGCCCGACAGGGGTTGAGACCCAGTACTTC.

V is TRBV13 and J is TRBJ1-1, with D possibly TRBD1 on 6 matching bases. Between the trimmed V and J ends, which lost 3 bases and 6 bases, there was a span of 14 bases. The germline gives CDR1 PRHDT, CDR2 FYEKMQ (reference sequence). The CDR3 is 14 amino acids. The CDR3 loop reads CASSLGHRMSEAFF. The CDR3 nucleotides are TGTGCCAGCAGCTTGGGACACAGAATGTCTGAAGCTTTCTTT.

The chain uses TRBV28 and TRBJ2-3, with TRBD2 matching 11 bases. Trimming took 3 bases from V and 3 from J; bases not matched to a gene: 11. The CDR3 is made up of 18 amino acids. Germline V lookup: CDR1 MDHEN, CDR2 SYDVKM. Written as DNA, the CDR3 is TGTGCCAGCAGTTTGGTACTAGCGGGAGAGGGGGTAACAGATACGCAGTATTTT. Protein: CASSLVLAGEGVTDTQYF.

The rearrangement links TRBV7-8 to TRBJ2-2; 7 bases map to TRBD2. This CDR3 contains 16 residues. Germline trimming cut 3 bases from V and 4 bases from J; bases unmatched to any gene: 8. Germline V gene data show CDR1 as SGHVS and CDR2 as FQNEAQ. For the CDR3, the DNA is TGTGCCAGCAGCTTGTTCGGAGGGGAGGGCACCGGGGAGCTGTTTTTT. It specifies CASSLFGGEGTGELFF.

The J gene is TRBJ1-2, the V gene TRBV27, with a weak D call TRBD1 (5 bases). V was shortened by 6 bases and J by 4 bases, with 15 bases between the two germline ends. In germline, CDR1 is MNHEY, CDR2 SMNVEV (reference sequence). This CDR3 has 14 residues. CDR3 loop: CASREPGVPYGYTF. CDR3 DNA sequence: TGTGCCAGCAGGGAGCCGGGGGTCCCCTATGGCTACACCTTC.

V is TRBV29-1 and J is TRBJ2-1; TRBD1 matches at 8 bases. The CDR3 sequence is 14 residues long. J gave up 3 bases and V 4 bases, and 5 bases lay outside the gene matches. In germline, CDR1 is SQVTM, CDR2 ANQGSEA. The CDR3 region is CSVVGTGIYNEQFF. The CDR3 DNA follows: TGCAGCGTTGTTGGGACAGGAATCTACAATGAGCAGTTCTTC.

The CDR3 sequence: CAILAEETSGIFNEQFF. The CDR3 nucleotides read TGTGCCATCCTAGCTGAGGAGACTAGCGGGATTTTTAATGAGCAGTTCTTC. The chain recombines TRBV7-8 with TRBJ2-1; 11 positions match TRBD2. The CDR3 contains 17 residues. The J segment lost 7 bases and the V segment lost 10 bases, leaving 18 bases of the junction unmatched. CDR1 is SGHVS, CDR2 FQNEAQ, per germline.

J is TRBJ1-1 and V is TRBV5-1, with 8 bases aligning to TRBD1. Losses at the gene ends were 5 bases for V and 5 bases for J; bases not matched to a gene: 14. This CDR3 has 16 amino acids. Per the germline V gene, CDR1 is SGHRS and CDR2 is YFSETQ. The CDR3 spells CASRTDREEVETEAFF. For the CDR3, the DNA is TGCGCCAGCAGAACGGACAGGGAGGAGGTTGAAACTGAAGCTTTCTTT.

The chain uses TRBV5-5 and TRBJ2-6, with TRBD1 matching over 9 bases. The CDR3 has 18 residues. With 3 bases clipped from V and 1 base from J, the junction kept 8 bases outside the gene matches. Germline V gene lookup returns CDR1 SGHKS and CDR2 YYEKEE (reference sequence). CDR3: CASSSGQGPRSGANVLTF. The CDR3 DNA reads TGTGCCAGCAGCTCGGGACAGGGACCAAGATCTGGGGCCAACGTCCTGACTTTC.

This clone has just one count. V usage is TRBV4-1 and J usage is TRBJ2-1, with D possibly being TRBD2 (5 bases). V lost 3 bases and J 5 bases, leaving 11 bases between the germline ends. The CDR3 is 14 residues long. Germline values: CDR1 MGHRA, CDR2 YSYEKL. DNA for the CDR3: TGCGCCAGCAGCCACCGTAGCGCGCACAATGAGCAGTTCTTC. Amino acid sequence: CASSHRSAHNEQFF.

This rearrangement joins TRBV28 to TRBJ2-7; D possibly matches TRBD1 or TRBD2 (5 bases each). The CDR3 consists of 13 residues. V was trimmed by 3 bases and J by 5 bases, leaving 11 bases between them. Germline V gene lookup returns CDR1 MDHEN and CDR2 SYDVKM. CDR3 in amino acids: CASSLRGSNEQYF. CDR3 sequence (DNA): TGTGCCAGCAGTTTGAGGGGAAGTAACGAGCAGTACTTC.

Only one count was recorded for this clone. The chain combines TRBV27 with TRBJ2-3, with a possible D match to TRBD2 (5 bases). From germline, CDR1 is MNHEY and CDR2 SMNVEV (reference sequence). Trimming took off 7 bases at V and 4 bases at J, with 24 bases between the two ends. This CDR3 is built from 17 residues. CDR3 loop: CASTSNGISLAADTQYF. For the CDR3, the DNA is TGTGCCAGCACTTCTAACGGGATCTCCCTGGCGGCAGATACGCAGTATTTT.

The CDR3 coding sequence is TGTGCCAGCGGTGGTGCGGGAGTCAACAATGAGCAGTTCTTC. It encodes CASGGAGVNNEQFF. The gene calls are TRBV6-6 and TRBJ2-1, with 7 bases lining up with TRBD2. CDR1 and CDR2 (germline): MNHNY, SVGAGI (reference sequence). V shed 8 bases and J 5 bases; nucleotides not matched to a gene: 9. This CDR3 has 14 residues.

This sequence joins TRBV28 and TRBJ1-5; D gene ambiguous. Trimming left V 5 bases short and J 11 bases short, with 13 bases between. The CDR3 spans 12 residues. Germline V gene sequence: CDR1 MDHEN, CDR2 SYDVKM. The CDR3 DNA follows: TGTGCCAGCAGTCAAGGACCACGTACCCAGCATTTT. It translates to CASSQGPRTQHF.

The V gene is TRBV11-2, the J gene TRBJ1-5; perhaps TRBD1 as D (5 bases). This CDR3 contains 14 residues. Between the trimmed V and J ends, which lost 1 base and 3 bases, there was a span of 7 bases. Germline-derived CDR1 and CDR2 are SGHAT and FQNNGV. Here the CDR3 DNA reads TGTGCCAGCAGCTTAGCAGGGTACAATCAGCCCCAGCATTTT. This encodes CASSLAGYNQPQHF.